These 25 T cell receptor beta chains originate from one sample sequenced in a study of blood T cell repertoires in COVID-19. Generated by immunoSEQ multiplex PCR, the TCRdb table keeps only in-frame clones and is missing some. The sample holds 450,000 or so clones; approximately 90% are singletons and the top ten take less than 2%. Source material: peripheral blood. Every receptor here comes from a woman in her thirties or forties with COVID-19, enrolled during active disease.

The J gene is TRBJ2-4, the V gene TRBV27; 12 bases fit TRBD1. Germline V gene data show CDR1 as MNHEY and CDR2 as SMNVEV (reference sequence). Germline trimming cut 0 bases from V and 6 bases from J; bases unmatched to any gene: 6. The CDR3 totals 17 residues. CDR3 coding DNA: TGTGCCAGCAGTTTATCGGGACAGGGGGCGCGGTTAAACATTCAGTACTTC. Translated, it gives CASSLSGQGARLNIQYF.

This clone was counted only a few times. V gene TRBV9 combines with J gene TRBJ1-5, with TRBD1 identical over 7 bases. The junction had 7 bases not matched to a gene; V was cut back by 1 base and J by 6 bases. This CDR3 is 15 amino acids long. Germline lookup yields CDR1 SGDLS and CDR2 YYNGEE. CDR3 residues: CASSVSIGGRQPQHF. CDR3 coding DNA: TGTGCCAGCAGCGTATCTATAGGGGGCCGTCAGCCCCAGCATTTT.

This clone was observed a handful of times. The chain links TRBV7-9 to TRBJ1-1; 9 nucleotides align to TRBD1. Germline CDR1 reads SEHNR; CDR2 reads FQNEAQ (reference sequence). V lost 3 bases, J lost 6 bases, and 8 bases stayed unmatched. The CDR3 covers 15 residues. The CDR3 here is CASSFAGQGVPEAFF. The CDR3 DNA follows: TGTGCCAGCAGCTTTGCGGGACAGGGTGTACCTGAAGCTTTCTTT.

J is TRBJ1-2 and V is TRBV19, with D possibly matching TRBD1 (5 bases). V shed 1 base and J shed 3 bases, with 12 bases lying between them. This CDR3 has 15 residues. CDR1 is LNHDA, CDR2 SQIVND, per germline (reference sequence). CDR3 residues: CASSIGPGVDYGYTF. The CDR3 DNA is TGTGCCAGTAGTATAGGCCCGGGGGTAGACTATGGCTACACCTTC. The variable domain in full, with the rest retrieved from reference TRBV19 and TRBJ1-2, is DGGITQSPKYLFRKEGQNVTLSCEQNLNHDAMYWYRQDPGQGLRLIYYSQIVNDFQKGDIAEGYSVSREKKESFPLTVTSAQKNPTAFYLCASSIGPGVDYGYTFGSGTRLTVV.

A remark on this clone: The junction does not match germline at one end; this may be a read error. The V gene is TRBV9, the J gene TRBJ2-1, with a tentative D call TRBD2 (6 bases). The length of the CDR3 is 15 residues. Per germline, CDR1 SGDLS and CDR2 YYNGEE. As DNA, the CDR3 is TGTGCCAGCAGCGTAACCCCGGGAGTGTACAGTGAGCAGTTCTTC. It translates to CASSVTPGVYSEQFF.

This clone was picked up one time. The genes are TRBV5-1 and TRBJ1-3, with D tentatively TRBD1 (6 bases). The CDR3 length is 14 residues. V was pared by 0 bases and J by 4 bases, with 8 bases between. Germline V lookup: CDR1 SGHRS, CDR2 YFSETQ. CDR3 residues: CASSLAGDGNTIYF. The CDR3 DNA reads TGCGCCAGCAGCTTGGCAGGGGACGGAAACACCATATATTTT.

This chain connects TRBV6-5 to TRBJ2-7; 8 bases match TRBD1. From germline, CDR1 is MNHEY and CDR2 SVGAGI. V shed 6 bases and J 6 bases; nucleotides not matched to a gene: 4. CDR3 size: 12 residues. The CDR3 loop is CASRDRVSEQYF. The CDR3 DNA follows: TGTGCCAGCAGGGACAGGGTATCCGAGCAGTACTTC.

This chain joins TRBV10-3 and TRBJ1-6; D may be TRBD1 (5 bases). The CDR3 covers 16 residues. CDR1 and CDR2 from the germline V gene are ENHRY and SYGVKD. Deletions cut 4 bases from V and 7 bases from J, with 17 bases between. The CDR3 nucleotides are TGTGCCATCAGTGCTCGGGCGGGGGAGGGAAATTCACCCCTCCACTTT. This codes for CAISARAGEGNSPLHF.

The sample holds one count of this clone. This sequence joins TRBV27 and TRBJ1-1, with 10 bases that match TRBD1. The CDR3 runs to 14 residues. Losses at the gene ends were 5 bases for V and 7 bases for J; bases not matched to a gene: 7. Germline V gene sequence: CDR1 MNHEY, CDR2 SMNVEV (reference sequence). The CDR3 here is CASSLRQGANEAFF. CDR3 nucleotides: TGTGCCAGCAGTCTGAGACAGGGGGCGAATGAAGCTTTCTTT.

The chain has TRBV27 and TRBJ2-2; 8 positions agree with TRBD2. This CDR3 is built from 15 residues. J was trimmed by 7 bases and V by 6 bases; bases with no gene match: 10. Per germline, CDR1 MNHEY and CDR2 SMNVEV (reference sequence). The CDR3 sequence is CASRKAGAGGGELFF. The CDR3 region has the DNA TGTGCCAGCAGGAAAGCGGGAGCCGGGGGCGGGGAGCTGTTTTTT.

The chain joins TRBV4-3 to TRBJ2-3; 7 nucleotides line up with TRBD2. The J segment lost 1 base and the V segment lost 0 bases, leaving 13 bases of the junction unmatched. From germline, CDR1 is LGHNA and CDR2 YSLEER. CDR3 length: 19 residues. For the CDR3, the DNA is TGCGCCAGCAGCCAAGATCTTTACGGGACTATCCGTGGCACAGATACGCAGTATTTT. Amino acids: CASSQDLYGTIRGTDTQYF.

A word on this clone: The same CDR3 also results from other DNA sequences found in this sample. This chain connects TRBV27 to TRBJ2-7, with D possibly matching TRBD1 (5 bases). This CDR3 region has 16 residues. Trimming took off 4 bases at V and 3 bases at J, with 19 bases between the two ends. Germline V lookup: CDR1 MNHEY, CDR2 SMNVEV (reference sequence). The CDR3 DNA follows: TGTGCCAGCAGTTCCTATTCCGGGCTTAGGGGCTACGAGCAGTACTTC. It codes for CASSSYSGLRGYEQYF.

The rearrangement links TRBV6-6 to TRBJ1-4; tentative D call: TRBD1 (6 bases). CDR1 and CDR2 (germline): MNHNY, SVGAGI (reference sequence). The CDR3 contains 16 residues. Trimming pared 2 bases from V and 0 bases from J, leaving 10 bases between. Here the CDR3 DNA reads TGTGCCAGCAGTTACACAGGGTCTGCAACTAATGAAAAACTGTTTTTT. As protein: CASSYTGSATNEKLFF.

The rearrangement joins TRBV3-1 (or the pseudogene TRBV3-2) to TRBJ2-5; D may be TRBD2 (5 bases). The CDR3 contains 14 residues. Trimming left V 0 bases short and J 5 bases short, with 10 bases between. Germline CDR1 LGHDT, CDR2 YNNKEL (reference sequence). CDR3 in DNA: TGTGCCAGCAGCCAAGACCGAAGGGAGGAGACCCAGTACTTC. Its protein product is CASSQDRREETQYF.

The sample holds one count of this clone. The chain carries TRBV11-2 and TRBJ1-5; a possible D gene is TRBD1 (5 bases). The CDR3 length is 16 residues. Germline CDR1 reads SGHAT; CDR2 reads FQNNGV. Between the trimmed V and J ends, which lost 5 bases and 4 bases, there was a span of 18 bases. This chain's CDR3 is CASSLRDGRTNQPQHF. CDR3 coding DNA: TGTGCCAGCAGCCTGCGGGACGGTCGCACTAATCAGCCCCAGCATTTT.

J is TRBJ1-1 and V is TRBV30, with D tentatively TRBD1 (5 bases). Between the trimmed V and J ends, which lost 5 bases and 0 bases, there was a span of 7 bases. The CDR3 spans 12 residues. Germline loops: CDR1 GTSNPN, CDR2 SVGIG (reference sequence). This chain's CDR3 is CAWGGVNTEAFF. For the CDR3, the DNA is TGTGCCTGGGGGGGGGTGAACACTGAAGCTTTCTTT. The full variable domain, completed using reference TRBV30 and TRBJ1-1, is SQTIHQWPATLVQPVGSPLSLECTVEGTSNPNLYWYRQAAGRGLQLLFYSVGIGQISSEVPQNLSASRPQDRQFILSSKKLLLSDSGFYLCAWGGVNTEAFFGQGTRLTVV.

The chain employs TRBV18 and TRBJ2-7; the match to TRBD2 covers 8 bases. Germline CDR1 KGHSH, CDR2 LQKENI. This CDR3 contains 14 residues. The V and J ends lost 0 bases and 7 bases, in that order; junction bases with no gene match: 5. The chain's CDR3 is CASSPPQREWEQYF. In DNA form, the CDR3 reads TGTGCCAGCTCACCACCGCAGCGGGAGTGGGAGCAGTACTTC.

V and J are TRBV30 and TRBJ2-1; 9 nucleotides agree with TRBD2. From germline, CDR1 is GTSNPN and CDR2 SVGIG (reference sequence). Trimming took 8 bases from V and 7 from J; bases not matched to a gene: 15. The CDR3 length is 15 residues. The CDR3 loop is CAVLPGLALINEQFF. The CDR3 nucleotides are TGTGCCGTCCTCCCCGGACTAGCGCTCATTAATGAGCAGTTCTTC.

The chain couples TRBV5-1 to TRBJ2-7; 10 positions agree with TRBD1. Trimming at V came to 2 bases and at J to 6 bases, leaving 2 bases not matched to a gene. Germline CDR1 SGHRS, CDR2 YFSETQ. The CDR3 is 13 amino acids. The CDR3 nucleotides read TGCGCCAGCAGCTTTGGACAGGGGGGCGAGCAGTACTTC. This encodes CASSFGQGGEQYF. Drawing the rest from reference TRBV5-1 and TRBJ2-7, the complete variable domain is KAGVTQTPRYLIKTRGQQVTLSCSPISGHRSVSWYQQTPGQGLQFLFEYFSETQRNKGNFPGRFSGRQFSNSRSEMNVSTLELGDSALYLCASSFGQGGEQYFGPGTRLTVT.

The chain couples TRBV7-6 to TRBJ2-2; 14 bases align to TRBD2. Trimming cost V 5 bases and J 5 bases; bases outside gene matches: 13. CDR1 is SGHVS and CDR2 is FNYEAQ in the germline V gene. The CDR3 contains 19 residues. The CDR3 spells CASSLVGLAGGSWTGELFF. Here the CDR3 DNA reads TGTGCCAGCAGCCTCGTTGGACTAGCGGGAGGTTCATGGACCGGGGAGCTGTTTTTT.

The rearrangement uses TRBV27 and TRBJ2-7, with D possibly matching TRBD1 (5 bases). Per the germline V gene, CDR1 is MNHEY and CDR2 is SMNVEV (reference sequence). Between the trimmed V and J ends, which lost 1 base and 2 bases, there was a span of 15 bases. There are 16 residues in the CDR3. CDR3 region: CASSLLVSEGAYEQYF. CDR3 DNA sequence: TGTGCCAGCAGTTTATTGGTCAGCGAAGGGGCCTACGAGCAGTACTTC.

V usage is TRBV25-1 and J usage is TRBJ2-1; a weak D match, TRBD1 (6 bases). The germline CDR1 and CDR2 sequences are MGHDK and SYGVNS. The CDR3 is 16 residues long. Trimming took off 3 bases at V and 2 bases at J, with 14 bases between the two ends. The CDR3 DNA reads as TGTGCCAGCAGTGACCCAGGGGTCGGAACCTACAATGAGCAGTTCTTC. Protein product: CASSDPGVGTYNEQFF.

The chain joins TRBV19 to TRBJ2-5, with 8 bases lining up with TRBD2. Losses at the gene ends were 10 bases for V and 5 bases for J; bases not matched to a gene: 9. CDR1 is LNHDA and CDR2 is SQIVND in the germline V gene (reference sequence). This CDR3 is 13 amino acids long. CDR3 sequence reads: CATESVAGETQYF. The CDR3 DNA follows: TGTGCCACTGAATCGGTAGCGGGGGAGACCCAGTACTTC. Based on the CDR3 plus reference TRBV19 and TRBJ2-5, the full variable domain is DGGITQSPKYLFRKEGQNVTLSCEQNLNHDAMYWYRQDPGQGLRLIYYSQIVNDFQKGDIAEGYSVSREKKESFPLTVTSAQKNPTAFYLCATESVAGETQYFGPGTRLLVL.

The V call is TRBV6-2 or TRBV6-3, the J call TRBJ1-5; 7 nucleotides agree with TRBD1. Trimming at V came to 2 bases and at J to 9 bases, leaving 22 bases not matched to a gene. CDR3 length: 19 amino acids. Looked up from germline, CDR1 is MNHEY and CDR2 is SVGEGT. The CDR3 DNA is TGTGCCAGCAGTTACCCGCGGGACAGCGAAAGTTTGTTTCCTTCGCCCCAGCATTTT. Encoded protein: CASSYPRDSESLFPSPQHF.

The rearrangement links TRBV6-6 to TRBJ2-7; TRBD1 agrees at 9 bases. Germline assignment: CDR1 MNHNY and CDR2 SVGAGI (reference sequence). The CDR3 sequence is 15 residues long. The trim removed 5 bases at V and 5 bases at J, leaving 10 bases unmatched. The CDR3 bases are TGTGCCAGCAGTGGACCGGGACAGGGTAACCACGAGCAGTACTTC. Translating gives CASSGPGQGNHEQYF.